The 2 T cell receptor beta chains reported below all come from one sample, sequenced in a study of T cells in Graves' hyperthyroidism and ophthalmopathy. Amplification of TCR beta CDR3 regions was performed using RNA transcripts as template. The HTBI set primed first-round TCR CDR3 RT-PCR. TCRdb used MiXCR to reprocess the multiplex PCR reads, holding one entry per CDR3 protein. The sample contains 500,000 to 750,000 distinct CDR3 sequences, about half of which appear only once. Sequencing input: peripheral blood or thyroid tissue (not recorded which). The receptor source for this set is a woman aged 18-29 years with Graves' hyperthyroidism.

This clonotype has ten or more counts. The chain has TRBV19 and TRBJ1-1; no reliable D call. Germline lookup yields CDR1 LNHDA and CDR2 SQIVND (reference sequence). V was shortened by 11 bases and J by 1 base, with 14 bases between the two germline ends. This CDR3 has 13 amino acids. DNA of the CDR3: TGTGCCGTACTATCGGACCAGAACACTGAAGCTTTCTTT. It encodes CAVLSDQNTEAFF.

This clonotype has only a few counts. The gene calls are TRBV2 and TRBJ2-7; D gene ambiguous. There are 15 residues in the CDR3. The germline V and J ends were trimmed by 2 bases and 3 bases, with 14 bases remaining between them. Germline V lookup: CDR1 SNHLY, CDR2 FYNNEI. For the CDR3, the DNA is TGTGCCAGCAGTGAACCGGTTGGGTCCCTCTACGAGCAGTACTTC. Protein: CASSEPVGSLYEQYF.